Here is one TCR beta chain with its context. There is no known antigen for this receptor. Base qualities are missing; no much larger clone stands one base away. Libraries were built with the immunoSEQ multiplex PCR assay. For the multiplex PCR, a mixture combining 60 forward primers for TCR Vbeta segments and 13 reverse primers for TCR Jbeta segments was used. The CDR3 region of rearranged TCR beta genes was amplified from genomic DNA with a multiplex PCR assay. The amplified TCR beta libraries were sequenced on the Illumina HiSeq System as 87-base-pair reads. The authors' pipeline ran thus. In a later analysis, around 80 million unique TCR beta chains were counted across the 666 repertoires, and approximately 11 million of these chains were shared by at least two donors. Raw reads were error-corrected and collapsed into unique sequences with a nearest-neighbor algorithm that merged closely related sequences to remove PCR and sequencing errors. Alignment of CDR3 sequences to IMGT reference sequences was used to assign V, D and J gene segments. For a sequence to be retained, at least a six-nucleotide match to both a V gene segment and a J gene segment was required. A rearrangement was called productive if the CDR3 had no stop codons and remained in frame with V and J, and every other rearrangement was called non-productive. Following IMGT convention, CDR3 was defined as the stretch from the second conserved V-encoded cysteine up to the conserved J-encoded phenylalanine. The earlier analysis of roughly 590 of the donors excluded sequences that lacked an unambiguous match to a single V gene segment. An earlier analysis of a few hundred of the donors called V segments functional above 56.7% productive rearrangements and segregating when the between-donor standard deviation exceeded 5%. A statistical classification framework was developed to diagnose cytomegalovirus status using the catalog of TCR beta chain sequences. In a later analysis, TCR nucleotide sequences were compared against IMGT/GENE-DB human TR gene sequences so that V and J genes could be assigned. Using the TCRdist pipeline, a later analysis assigned CDR3 sequences along with most-parsimonious VDJ recombination scenarios. In a later analysis, each TCR beta chain was defined by its CDR3 amino acid sequence together with its V-gene family, and reads lacking a unique V-gene family were excluded. To address suspected cross-contamination and a sequencing artifact, a later analysis removed 592 highly shared, low-generation-probability nucleotide sequences. For each public chain, a later analysis derived a clonal expansion index from normalized ranks of inferred template counts within each repertoire. A later analysis computed generation probabilities with a VDJ recombination model fitted to out-of-frame rearrangements, and checked the results against IGoR. In a later analysis, TCR-TCR, TCR-HLA and TCR-CMV co-occurrence was scored with hypergeometric tests, and a repertoire-size bias correction was applied to TCR pairs. A later analysis estimated false discovery rates by permuting HLA or CMV assignments 20 times. In a later analysis, co-occurring TCRs were grouped using DBSCAN, and TCRdist sequence similarity was added for clustering within HLA-allele-positive subsets. Co-occurrence clustering excluded repertoires with fewer than 30,000 or more than 120,000 public chains, plus five with anomalous nucleotide sharing. Entries here come from immuneACCESS through TCRdb and include only in-frame sequences with V and J called. Some clones fail to appear in such tables; in the studies checked, an unresolved V gene covers under half of the shortfall, and the cause of the remainder is unknown. Clone size and V and J calls were adopted from that table, with D and trimming inferred from the DNA. Within this sample are tens of thousands of clones, with approximately 70% of them counted one time only. The ten largest clones add up to around 2.3% of the sample.

The CDR3 measures 13 amino acids from cysteine to phenylalanine. Left in the record is the CDR3 DNA by itself, 39 bases read in frame from the first base. Trimming takes 8 bases off V and 2 bases off J; junction bases not matched to a gene: 5. Sequences SGHRS (CDR1) and YFSETQ (CDR2) are obtained from the germline V gene. The cohort was made up of approximately 670 healthy bone marrow donors. All cohort members were sampled while nominally healthy, although unrecorded immune exposures were likely present. The donor tested CMV seronegative and was one of the 352 seronegative cohort members. A peripheral blood sample was provided by each donor, and peripheral blood mononuclear cells were used for TCR beta sequencing. Genomic DNA extraction from the blood cell samples was performed with the Qiagen DNeasy Blood Extraction Kit. The sample comes from a study of cytomegalovirus exposure and HLA in healthy donors (dated by TCRdb to 2016 to 2017). For the wider study: According to an earlier analysis of 587 of the donors, roughly 180 million T cells yielded approximately 120 million unique TCR beta sequences and approximately 300 Gb of sequence data. In a later genetic analysis, genome-wide SNP genotypes for about 55% of the roughly 700 donors were used, and that subset was treated as a discovery cohort. The number of donors typed differed by locus, with about 629-630 for A, B, C, DRB1 and DQB1, over 500 for DQA1, approximately 570 for DPA1, and approximately 470 for DPB1. The study profiled the T cell repertoires of hundreds of subjects by immunosequencing and related them to cytomegalovirus serostatus. HLA typing included class I and class II loci at four-digit resolution. Every repertoire in the discovery cohort had been generated on one and the same sequencing platform. Donor age, sex, ethnicity and CMV serostatus were compiled alongside the repertoire data. Among roughly 400 genotyped donors of the cohort, an average of about 240,000 unique TCR beta nucleotide sequences were sequenced per donor, roughly 20% of them non-productive. An early release covering 550 to 700 HLA-typed donors comprised 300 to 350 gigabases of sequencing data and 85 million to 100 million unique TCR sequences. A later analysis re-analyzed previously published TCR beta repertoires from several hundred donors and added high-resolution HLA genotyping to study TCR occurrence patterns. The study combined high-throughput TCR immunosequencing, statistical association of individual TCRs with disease status, and machine learning to predict cytomegalovirus infection status. The study aimed to test whether cataloging public T cell receptors could reveal signatures of past pathogen exposure. Several DR-DQ haplotypes were handled as single units for association and clustering because linkage in the cohort was strong. An earlier analysis of 587 of the donors used high-throughput TCR beta sequencing to judge whether each TCR beta V gene segment behaved as functional or pseudogenic. Of the approximately 400 genotyped donors, 80% to 90% were placed in the genetic ancestry cluster associated with self-reported Caucasian donors. Rather than drawing on any new phenotypic data, the later analysis identified candidate immune exposures from TCR beta sequences and the way those sequences occurred across donors. Along with the roughly 670-subject first cohort, a separate validation cohort of some 130 different subjects was used.

Points the paper makes about the study in general: A later analysis found that most CMV-associated TCR beta chains appeared HLA-restricted, with HLA associations seemingly driven largely by CMV exposure. In a later genetic analysis, fewer N-insertions in productive TCRs were reported among donors in an Asian-associated ancestry cluster than the roughly 640-donor mean. While some public TCRs were present in many individuals, most TCR sequences turned up only very rarely across donors. In both the original and validation cohorts, the classifier was reported to diagnose cytomegalovirus status with high specificity and sensitivity. The study gave a list of about 150 TCR beta chains associated with cytomegalovirus. In a later analysis, the rate of TCR association differed among HLA loci, with DRB1 alleles having the most associated TCRs and HLA-C alleles having the fewest. A further reported finding was that TCR beta sequences accurately predicted the HLA-A and HLA-B alleles for most subjects in the first cohort. An earlier analysis of approximately 530 of the donors showed that most TCR beta V segments appeared in productive rearrangements either about 87% or about 30% of the time, which broadly matched IMGT annotations. A later analysis associated about 18,000 TCR beta sequences with specific HLA alleles at a false discovery rate of 0.05. Assigning TCR associations to individual alleles was difficult when HLA alleles, especially DR and DQ, strongly co-occurred. Compared with equally common non-associated chains, HLA-associated TCR beta chains in a later analysis were more clonally expanded and had lower generation probabilities. Approximately 18 rarely observed V segments, including chromosome 9 orphons, were excluded from the earlier analysis of several hundred of the donors because counts were too low. An association between a missense DCLRE1C variant and V-gene and J-gene trimming of TCR beta chains was found in a later genetic analysis and replicated in an independent cohort. The authors suggested that the approach could potentially be extended to other disease states and immunological phenotypes. Because HLA typing was missing for some donors at each locus, association tests included only the typed subset. Some IMGT-functional V segments, including TRBV6-2 and TRBV6-3, could not be distinguished by the 87-base-pair reads and were therefore excluded. This cohort had only TCR beta chains sequenced, and the lack of alpha or paired-chain data limited which features could be detected. Roughly uniform sequencing depth across donors was assumed in presence/absence analyses, although this assumption may not hold. In vitro tests confirmed that a few of the cytomegalovirus-associated TCR beta chains recognize cytomegalovirus antigens. In a later analysis, several top co-occurrence clusters were reported to appear linked to parvovirus B19, influenza, CMV and Epstein-Barr virus. Immune exposure information for the cohort was limited to CMV serostatus. A group of highly shared sequence variants was considered likely to be a technical artifact of the sequencing pipeline. Linkage disequilibrium might explain the correlated functional status among segregating V segments, but an unknown experimental factor could not be excluded.

Here the chain combines TRBV5-1 and TRBJ2-3; 7 bases in the junction line up with TRBD1. The clonotype originates from a man aged 30 to 39 in good health and CMV-seronegative. The sequenced sample consisted of PBMCs. Here the CDR3 is given as CASPGQHTDTQYF. The nucleotides are TGCGCCAGTCCGGGACAGCACACAGATACGCAGTATTTT.